These 23 T cell receptor beta chains originate from one sample sequenced in a study of blood T cell repertoires in COVID-19. Clones were sequenced by immunoSEQ multiplex PCR, and TCRdb holds only the in-frame ones, with some missing. This sample yields fewer than 200,000 clones, of which more than 75% are seen a single time; 0.7% to 0.9% belongs to the top ten. Sequenced material: peripheral blood. These receptors originate from a woman under 30 who had recovered from COVID-19.

V gene TRBV19 combines with J gene TRBJ1-1, with D perhaps matching TRBD1 (6 bases). The V end lost 9 bases, the J end lost 6 bases, and 26 bases lay between the germline ends. Germline V CDR1 and CDR2: LNHDA, SQIVND (reference sequence). CDR3 length equals 16 residues. In DNA, the CDR3 is TGTGCCAGCACCCCCCCGGTGCAGGGGAAGGTGGCTGAAGCTTTCTTT. It yields the protein CASTPPVQGKVAEAFF.

V and J are TRBV4-3 and TRBJ2-7; 13 bases fit TRBD2. The CDR3 length is 18 residues. Germline CDR1 LGHNA, CDR2 YSLEER. Trimming took 4 bases from V and 3 from J; bases not matched to a gene: 12. The chain's CDR3 is CASSPTSGGALLYYEQYF. CDR3 sequence (DNA): TGCGCCAGCAGCCCAACTAGCGGGGGGGCCCTATTATACTACGAGCAGTACTTC.

This chain links TRBV5-4 with TRBJ2-3, with D unclear. The V and J ends lost 8 bases and 0 bases respectively, with 10 bases between them. CDR3 length equals 13 residues. From germline, CDR1 is SGHNT and CDR2 YYREEE (reference sequence). CDR3 sequence reads: CASTAASTDTQYF. The CDR3 nucleotides are TGTGCCAGTACAGCTGCTAGCACAGATACGCAGTATTTT.

This chain connects TRBV5-8 to TRBJ2-2; 9 bases fit TRBD2. CDR1 is SGHTS and CDR2 is YDEGEE in the germline V gene. The V gene end was trimmed by 0 bases and the J gene end by 7 bases; junction bases not matched to a gene: 10. This CDR3 spans 17 amino acids. This CDR3 reads CASSLGASGGIIGELFF. The CDR3 DNA reads as TGTGCCAGCAGCTTGGGAGCGAGCGGGGGGATAATCGGGGAGCTGTTTTTT.

CDR3 bases: TGTGCCAGCAGCCCAGCCATTTGGACAGGGGAATACGAGCAGTACTTC. This codes for CASSPAIWTGEYEQYF. The chain is built from TRBV28 and TRBJ2-7; 9 bases are shared with TRBD1. CDR1 and CDR2 from the germline V gene are MDHEN and SYDVKM. This CDR3 spans 16 amino acids. V shed 6 bases, J shed 4 bases, and the junction held 13 bases outside the gene matches.

This chain joins TRBV2 and TRBJ1-3, with D possibly TRBD1 on 5 matching bases. Between the trimmed V and J ends, which lost 7 bases and 0 bases, there was a span of 7 bases. CDR1 SNHLY and CDR2 FYNNEI come from the germline V gene. The CDR3 length is 13 residues. In nucleotides, the CDR3 is TGTGCCAGCACTACAGGCTCTGGAAACACCATATATTTT. Protein sequence: CASTTGSGNTIYF.

CDR3 region: CASSLQGAGNEQFF. CDR3 DNA: TGTGCCAGCAGCCTACAGGGTGCCGGGAATGAGCAGTTCTTC. This chain joins TRBV11-2 and TRBJ2-1, with D perhaps matching TRBD1 (6 bases). Trimming shortened V by 5 bases and J by 7 bases, and 15 bases separated the two germline ends. The CDR3 has 14 amino acids. Looked up from germline, CDR1 is SGHAT and CDR2 is FQNNGV.

V and J are TRBV19 and TRBJ1-5, with 8 bases lining up with TRBD1. The CDR3 is made up of 17 amino acids. V trimming: 1 base; J trimming: 1 base; junction bases outside the gene matches: 6. Germline values: CDR1 LNHDA, CDR2 SQIVND (reference sequence). CDR3: CASSIVQGALSNQPQHF. The CDR3 coding sequence is TGTGCCAGTAGTATAGTGCAGGGGGCATTAAGCAATCAGCCCCAGCATTTT.

This chain uses TRBV11-2 with TRBJ2-5; D ambiguous. Germline V gives CDR1 SGHAT, CDR2 FQNNGV. V was clipped by 0 bases and J by 4 bases, with 3 bases between them. The CDR3 contains 12 residues. CDR3 DNA sequence: TGTGCCAGCAGCTTAGACTTAGAGACCCAGTACTTC. Encoded protein: CASSLDLETQYF.

The chain employs TRBV27 and TRBJ2-1, with 7 bases matching TRBD1. This CDR3 is built from 15 residues. The J segment lost 3 bases and the V segment lost 7 bases, leaving 9 bases of the junction unmatched. Germline V lookup: CDR1 MNHEY, CDR2 SMNVEV (reference sequence). DNA for the CDR3: TGTGCCAGCACCCCGACAGGGTGGGACTACAATGAGCAGTTCTTC. Encoded protein: CASTPTGWDYNEQFF.

This clone was detected only a few times. This chain connects TRBV10-3 to TRBJ2-2; TRBD2 matches at 12 bases. Per germline, CDR1 ENHRY and CDR2 SYGVKD. This CDR3 has 16 amino acids. The trim removed 4 bases at V and 3 bases at J, leaving 3 bases unmatched. The CDR3 reads CAISGTSGIYTGELFF. The CDR3 DNA is TGTGCCATCAGTGGGACTAGCGGGATTTACACCGGGGAGCTGTTTTTT.

For the CDR3, the DNA is TGTGCCAGCAGCCATAGCGGGGGCAACGAGCAGTACTTC. Its protein product is CASSHSGGNEQYF. The chain recombines TRBV3-1 (or the pseudogene TRBV3-2) with TRBJ2-7, with 9 nucleotides matching TRBD2. After removal of 3 bases from V and 5 bases from J, the junction contained 2 bases not matched to a gene. CDR1 and CDR2 (germline): LGHDT, YNNKEL (reference sequence). The CDR3 is made up of 13 amino acids.

The rearrangement uses TRBV6-4 and TRBJ2-7; 7 bases fit TRBD1. The CDR3 covers 11 residues. In germline, CDR1 is MRHNA, CDR2 SNTAGT. Trimming took 8 bases from V and 4 from J; bases not matched to a gene: 2. CDR3 nucleotides: TGTGCCAGCTCGACAGGGTACGAGCAGTACTTC. Translation gives CASSTGYEQYF.

The rearrangement links TRBV10-3 to TRBJ2-7; 9 nucleotides agree with TRBD1. Germline V lookup: CDR1 ENHRY, CDR2 SYGVKD. The length of the CDR3 is 14 residues. With 4 bases clipped from V and 2 bases from J, the junction kept 3 bases outside the gene matches. CDR3 bases: TGTGCCATCAGTGGGGGACAGGGTCCCTACGAGCAGTACGTC. Encoded protein: CAISGGQGPYEQYV.

V usage is TRBV4-1 and J usage is TRBJ2-1; 8 nucleotides line up with TRBD2. CDR1 is MGHRA, CDR2 YSYEKL, per germline. The CDR3 spans 15 residues. The junction had 6 bases not matched to a gene; V was cut back by 1 base and J by 7 bases. The DNA of the CDR3 is TGCGCCAGCAGCCAAGCGGGGGGGCTTGTAAATGAGCAGTTCTTC. Its translation is CASSQAGGLVNEQFF.

The CDR3 is CSVGVPRDRNYGYTF. Here the CDR3 DNA reads TGCAGCGTTGGGGTCCCCCGGGACAGAAACTATGGCTACACCTTC. The chain employs TRBV29-1 and TRBJ1-2, with 7 bases lining up with TRBD1. CDR1 and CDR2 (germline): SQVTM, ANQGSEA. This CDR3 has 15 residues. The V gene end was trimmed by 4 bases and the J gene end by 2 bases; junction bases not matched to a gene: 10.

The rearrangement joins TRBV18 to TRBJ1-5; 9 nucleotides match TRBD1. The CDR3 runs to 16 residues. V shed 4 bases, J shed 2 bases, and the junction held 6 bases outside the gene matches. Germline CDR1 and CDR2: KGHSH and LQKENI. The CDR3 DNA follows: TGTGCCAGCTCACTACAGGGGGCAGTAGGCAATCAGCCCCAGCATTTT. Translating gives CASSLQGAVGNQPQHF.

The chain joins TRBV5-4 to TRBJ2-5; 9 bases fit TRBD1. In germline, CDR1 is SGHNT, CDR2 YYREEE (reference sequence). There are 15 residues in the CDR3. With V trimmed by 1 base and J by 2 bases, 3 bases remained unmatched. The CDR3 nucleotides read TGTGCCAGCAGCTTGTCTGGACAGGGGCAAGAGACCCAGTACTTC. Protein: CASSLSGQGQETQYF.

The rearrangement links TRBV5-8 to TRBJ2-7; 9 positions agree with TRBD1. The ends lost 3 bases at V and 7 bases at J; junction bases unmatched: 8. Germline V CDR1 and CDR2: SGHTS, YDEGEE. The CDR3 consists of 14 residues. CDR3 nucleotide sequence: TGTGCCAGCAGCTGGGCGGCGGGGACAGGGGAGCAGTACGTC. It is translated as CASSWAAGTGEQYV.

The chain is built from TRBV9 and TRBJ1-3; D call uncertain. The ends were cut back, 0 bases at V and 0 bases at J, with 10 bases in the middle. The CDR3 is 16 residues long. Per the germline V gene, CDR1 is SGDLS and CDR2 is YYNGEE. CDR3 sequence (DNA): TGTGCCAGCAGCGTAGATAGGAGGAGCTCTGGAAACACCATATATTTT. This sequence encodes CASSVDRRSSGNTIYF.

A few counts support this clone. The chain joins TRBV5-1 to TRBJ2-2; 10 bases are shared with TRBD1. The germline CDR1 and CDR2 sequences are SGHRS and YFSETQ. This CDR3 is 16 amino acids long. The V and J ends lost 4 bases and 6 bases, in that order; junction bases with no gene match: 9. The CDR3 coding sequence is TGCGCCAGCAGCCCCCTCGGGACAGGGGCGGCCGGGGAGCTGTTTTTT. This codes for CASSPLGTGAAGELFF.

The rearrangement uses TRBV5-6 and TRBJ2-3; 7 bases fit TRBD1. CDR1 is SGHDT and CDR2 is YYEEEE in the germline V gene. This CDR3 has 15 residues. Unmatched junction bases numbered 5, after V lost 4 bases and J lost 0 bases. The CDR3 reads CASSRDRTSTDTQYF. In DNA form, the CDR3 reads TGTGCCAGCAGCCGGGACAGAACTAGCACAGATACGCAGTATTTT.

The chain couples TRBV5-1 to TRBJ2-7; D possibly corresponds to TRBD2 (5 bases). Germline CDR1 and CDR2: SGHRS and YFSETQ. Trimming left V 7 bases short and J 3 bases short, with 20 bases between. The CDR3 has 15 amino acids. The CDR3 DNA is TGCGCCAGCTCCAACAAGGACTTTGCGCTCTACGAGCAGTACTTC. Translating gives CASSNKDFALYEQYF. Complete variable domain (other parts from reference TRBV5-1 and TRBJ2-7): KAGVTQTPRYLIKTRGQQVTLSCSPISGHRSVSWYQQTPGQGLQFLFEYFSETQRNKGNFPGRFSGRQFSNSRSEMNVSTLELGDSALYLCASSNKDFALYEQYFGPGTRLTVT.